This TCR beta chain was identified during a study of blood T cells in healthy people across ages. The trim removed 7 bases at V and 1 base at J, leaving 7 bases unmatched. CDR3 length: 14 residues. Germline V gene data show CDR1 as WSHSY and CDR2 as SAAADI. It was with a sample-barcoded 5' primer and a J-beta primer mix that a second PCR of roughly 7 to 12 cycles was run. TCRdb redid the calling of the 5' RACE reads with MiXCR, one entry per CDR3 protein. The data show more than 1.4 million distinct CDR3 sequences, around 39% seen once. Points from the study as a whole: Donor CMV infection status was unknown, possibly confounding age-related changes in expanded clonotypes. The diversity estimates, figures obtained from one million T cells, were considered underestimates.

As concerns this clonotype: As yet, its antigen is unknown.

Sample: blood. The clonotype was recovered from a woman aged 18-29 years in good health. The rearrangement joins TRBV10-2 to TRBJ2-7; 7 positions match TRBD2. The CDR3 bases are TGCGCCAGCAAGCGGCTAGCGGCTTCCTACGAGCAGTACTTC. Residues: CASKRLAASYEQYF.